A single sample gave rise to the 17 T cell receptor beta chains below, sequenced in a study of identifying expanded T cells in peripheral blood. Using immunoSEQ multiplex PCR, the repertoire was profiled, and TCRdb retains in-frame clones only, with some absent. In the table there are 120,000 or so clones, roughly 82% of which are singletons. Sequenced input: blood. These receptors were collected from a person between 18 and 69 years old in good health.

The chain employs TRBV4-1 and TRBJ1-1; the D gene is possibly TRBD1 (6 bases). V lost 6 bases to trimming and J lost 4 bases, with 15 bases between them. Germline CDR1 and CDR2: MGHRA and YSYEKL. The CDR3 runs to 14 residues. The CDR3 sequence is CASSTGTRGTEAFF. CDR3 nucleotides: TGCGCCAGCAGTACAGGGACCAGGGGCACTGAAGCTTTCTTT.

The rearrangement uses TRBV6-4 and TRBJ1-2; no reliable D call. Trimming removed 5 bases from V and 5 bases from J, with 21 bases in between. The germline V gene has CDR1 MRHNA and CDR2 SNTAGT. This CDR3 contains 16 residues. CDR3 nucleotide sequence: TGTGCCAGCAGTATCGTAAGCGAAAAGTTTCTTTATGGCTACACCTTC. It is translated as CASSIVSEKFLYGYTF.

This chain links TRBV6-5 with TRBJ2-3; 9 nucleotides align to TRBD1. Germline loops: CDR1 MNHEY, CDR2 SVGAGI. The CDR3 is 15 amino acids. V was clipped by 2 bases and J by 3 bases; unmatched bases: 3. In nucleotides, the CDR3 is TGTGCCAGCAGTTACGGGACAGGGAGGACAGATACGCAGTATTTT. It is translated as CASSYGTGRTDTQYF.

The gene calls are TRBV5-6 and TRBJ1-1; D possibly corresponds to TRBD1 (5 bases). The CDR3 spans 17 residues. With 0 bases removed from V and 0 bases from J, the gap between germline ends came to 15 bases. Germline V lookup: CDR1 SGHDT, CDR2 YYEEEE. The CDR3 sequence: CASSLAVYGAMNTEAFF. CDR3 coding DNA: TGTGCCAGCAGCTTGGCGGTTTATGGGGCCATGAACACTGAAGCTTTCTTT.

This chain uses TRBV7-9 with TRBJ1-2; no clear D gene. Germline lookup yields CDR1 SEHNR and CDR2 FQNEAQ (reference sequence). V was trimmed by 5 bases and J by 6 bases, leaving 10 bases between them. The CDR3 loop spans 12 amino acids. The CDR3 loop reads CASSASGNGYTF. CDR3 DNA: TGTGCCAGCAGCGCCTCTGGGAATGGCTACACCTTC.

This sequence joins TRBV13 and TRBJ1-4; 7 positions agree with TRBD1. The germline V gene encodes CDR1 PRHDT and CDR2 FYEKMQ (reference sequence). V was clipped by 3 bases and J by 5 bases; unmatched bases: 3. This CDR3 has 14 residues. The CDR3 reads CASSLTGLNEKLFF. As DNA, the CDR3 is TGTGCCAGCAGCTTGACAGGGCTCAATGAAAAACTGTTTTTT. Together with reference TRBV13 and TRBJ1-4, the CDR3 gives the full variable domain: AAGVIQSPRHLIKEKRETATLKCYPIPRHDTVYWYQQGPGQDPQFLISFYEKMQSDKGSIPDRFSAQQFSDYHSELNMSSLELGDSALYFCASSLTGLNEKLFFGSGTQLSVL.

The chain is built from TRBV2 and TRBJ2-1; no definite D call. The germline CDR1 and CDR2 sequences are SNHLY and FYNNEI. CDR3 length: 13 amino acids. Trimming pared 6 bases from V and 5 bases from J, leaving 11 bases between. In nucleotides, the CDR3 is TGTGCCAGCAGCCCCCGGACGGACAATGAGCAGTTCTTC. Protein product: CASSPRTDNEQFF.

J is TRBJ2-1 and V is TRBV29-1; D remains unclear. Germline V lookup: CDR1 SQVTM, CDR2 ANQGSEA. CDR3 length: 16 residues. Deletions cut 2 bases from V and 0 bases from J, with 14 bases between. The CDR3 DNA sequence: TGCAGCGTTGAACGCGTAGACGTAAGCTCCTACAATGAGCAGTTCTTC. It specifies CSVERVDVSSYNEQFF.

This clone was seen once. The V call is TRBV15, the J call TRBJ2-2; TRBD1 matches at 7 bases. The CDR3 loop spans 15 amino acids. CDR1 is LNHNV, CDR2 YYDKDF, per germline (reference sequence). J was trimmed by 4 bases and V by 0 bases; bases with no gene match: 2. DNA for the CDR3: TGTGCCACCAGCAGAGAGGGGACAGCCACCGGGGAGCTGTTTTTT. Translating it yields CATSREGTATGELFF.

About this clone itself: Other DNA sequences in the sample encode the same CDR3. This sequence joins TRBV2 and TRBJ1-1; TRBD1 matches at 7 bases. CDR1 is SNHLY and CDR2 is FYNNEI in the germline V gene. The length of the CDR3 is 13 residues. Trimming at V came to 4 bases and at J to 1 base, leaving 0 bases not matched to a gene. The CDR3 here is CASSGQGNTEAFF. The CDR3 coding sequence is TGTGCCAGCAGTGGACAGGGGAACACTGAAGCTTTCTTT.

The V call is TRBV27, the J call TRBJ1-2, with D maybe TRBD1 (5 bases). The CDR3 is 14 residues long. The V and J ends lost 7 bases and 6 bases respectively, with 18 bases between them. Per germline, CDR1 MNHEY and CDR2 SMNVEV (reference sequence). CDR3 in amino acids: CASMRVGTINGYTF. Here the CDR3 DNA reads TGTGCCAGCATGAGGGTGGGGACCATAAATGGCTACACCTTC.

V usage is TRBV10-3 and J usage is TRBJ1-3; D uncertain. Trimming left V 9 bases short and J 0 bases short, with 12 bases between. This CDR3 has 14 residues. CDR1 is ENHRY, CDR2 SYGVKD, per germline. CDR3 nucleotide sequence: TGTGCCATGGCACCCAGAGACTCTGGAAACACCATATATTTT. Translating it yields CAMAPRDSGNTIYF.

DNA for the CDR3: TGTGCCAGTAGTACCGGGACAGGTCGCAATGAGCAGTTCTTC. This encodes CASSTGTGRNEQFF. This chain links TRBV19 with TRBJ2-1; 8 bases agree with TRBD1. The V gene's germline CDR1 is LNHDA and CDR2 SQIVND (reference sequence). The CDR3 sequence is 14 residues long. After removal of 4 bases from V and 6 bases from J, the junction contained 5 bases not matched to a gene.

The rearrangement uses TRBV2 and TRBJ1-1; D uncertain. Trimming shortened V by 4 bases and J by 3 bases, and 6 bases separated the two germline ends. The CDR3 contains 12 residues. CDR1 and CDR2 from the germline V gene are SNHLY and FYNNEI. CDR3 sequence (DNA): TGTGCCAGCAGTGGACTGTACACTGAAGCTTTCTTT. It is translated as CASSGLYTEAFF.

The V and J genes are TRBV15 and TRBJ1-5; 7 positions agree with TRBD1. The CDR3 consists of 17 residues. Germline V CDR1 and CDR2: LNHNV, YYDKDF (reference sequence). V dropped 4 bases and J dropped 6; count of bases not matched to a gene: 15. CDR3 coding DNA: TGTGCCACCAGCACCCGCCCAGGCAGGGGGGGCGGTCAGCCCCAGCATTTT. Protein product: CATSTRPGRGGGQPQHF.

The chain combines TRBV11-2 with TRBJ1-4; D not resolved. V lost 1 base to trimming and J lost 10 bases, with 10 bases between them. This CDR3 region has 13 residues. The germline CDR1 and CDR2 sequences are SGHAT and FQNNGV. Here the CDR3 reads CASSLVQDGKLFF. CDR3 nucleotide sequence: TGTGCCAGCAGCTTAGTTCAGGATGGAAAACTGTTTTTT.

The V and J genes are TRBV2 and TRBJ1-6; D call uncertain. V was cut by 2 bases and J by 9 bases, with 14 bases left in between. This CDR3 is 15 amino acids long. The germline gives CDR1 SNHLY, CDR2 FYNNEI. DNA of the CDR3: TGTGCCAGCAGTGAATCAACTACTCGAGGTTCACCCCTCCACTTT. Translation gives CASSESTTRGSPLHF.